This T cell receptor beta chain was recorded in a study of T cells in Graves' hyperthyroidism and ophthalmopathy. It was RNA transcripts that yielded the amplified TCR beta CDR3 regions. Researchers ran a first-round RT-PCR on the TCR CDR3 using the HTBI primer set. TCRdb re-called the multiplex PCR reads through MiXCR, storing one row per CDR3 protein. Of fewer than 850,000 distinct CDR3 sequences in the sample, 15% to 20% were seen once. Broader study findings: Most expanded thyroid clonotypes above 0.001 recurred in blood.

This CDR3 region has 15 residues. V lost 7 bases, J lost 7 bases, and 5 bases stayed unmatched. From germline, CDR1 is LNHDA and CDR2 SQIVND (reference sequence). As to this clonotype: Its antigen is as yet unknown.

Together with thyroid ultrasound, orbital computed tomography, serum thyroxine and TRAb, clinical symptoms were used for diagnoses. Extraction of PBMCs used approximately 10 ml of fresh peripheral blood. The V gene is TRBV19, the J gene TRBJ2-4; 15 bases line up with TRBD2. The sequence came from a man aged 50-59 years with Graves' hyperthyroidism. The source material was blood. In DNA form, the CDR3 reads TGTGCCAGTATGGGACTAGCGGGAGGTTTGAACATTCAGTACTTC. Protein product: CASMGLAGGLNIQYF.